This entry lists 5 T cell receptor beta chains sequenced from one sample in a study of regulatory T cells in long-lasting Graves disease. As for time point: persistent/refractory GD, antithyroid drugs over 5 years with positive TRAb. After RNA was extracted from PBMCs, the TCR library was made from it. To make TCR beta libraries, researchers used iRepertoire HTBI primers and Arm-PCR of CDR3 regions. From the multiplex PCR reads, TCRdb called clonotypes with MiXCR, one entry per CDR3 protein. The sample includes around 430,000 distinct CDR3 sequences, roughly 23% of them seen just once. This sample comprised peripheral blood mononuclear cells (PBMCs), obtained when the disease was refractory, from a patient treated with antithyroid drugs. These receptors originate from a female donor with Graves disease.

Note on this clonotype: As the CDR3 is not closed by the conserved phenylalanine or tryptophan, this likely results from a read error. The chain couples TRBV20-1 to TRBJ1-4; 9 nucleotides align to TRBD1. Germline lookup yields CDR1 DFQATT and CDR2 SNEGSKA (reference sequence). This CDR3 has 14 residues. Trimming took 6 bases from V and 5 from J; bases not matched to a gene: 7. The CDR3, as DNA: TGCAGTGCCATTTCGGACAGGGGAAATGAAAAACTGTTTCTT. Its translation: CSAISDRGNEKLFL.

This clonotype was picked up many times. The chain combines TRBV27 with TRBJ2-2; 8 bases match TRBD2. CDR3 length: 17 residues. Germline values: CDR1 MNHEY, CDR2 SMNVEV (reference sequence). After removal of 6 bases from V and 1 base from J, the junction contained 10 bases not matched to a gene. The CDR3 coding sequence is TGTGCCAGCAGACCGATCACCGGGACTAGGAACACCGGGGAGCTGTTTTTT. It translates to CASRPITGTRNTGELFF.

Here the CDR3 DNA reads TGTGCCAGCAGGGCACAGCGGGTCACTGAAGCTTTCTTT. Protein sequence: CASRAQRVTEAFF. The chain uses TRBV6-1 and TRBJ1-1; D remains ambiguous. The V end lost 6 bases, the J end lost 4 bases, and 12 bases lay between the germline ends. The CDR3 is 13 amino acids. CDR1 and CDR2 from the germline V gene are MNHNS and SASEGT.

Points on this clonotype: Lacking the conserved final phenylalanine or tryptophan, this CDR3 likely reflects a read error. CDR3 sequence (DNA): TGTGCCTGGAGTATGAGACTAGGGGCGTACGAGCAGTACCTC. This encodes CAWSMRLGAYEQYL. The chain joins TRBV30 to TRBJ2-7; possible D gene TRBD2, 6 bases. V gave up 2 bases and J gave up 4 bases, with 15 bases separating them. From germline, CDR1 is GTSNPN and CDR2 SVGIG (reference sequence). This CDR3 has 14 residues.

This clonotype has ten or more counts. V usage is TRBV29-1 and J usage is TRBJ1-1; possible D gene TRBD1, 5 bases. The CDR3 covers 12 residues. Germline V gene lookup returns CDR1 SQVTM and CDR2 ANQGSEA. With 6 bases removed from V and 4 bases from J, the gap between germline ends came to 12 bases. CDR3 sequence reads: CSVDEGTTEAFF. The DNA of the CDR3 is TGCAGCGTGGACGAGGGGACCACTGAAGCTTTCTTT.